These 3 T cell receptor beta chains were all obtained from the same sample, sequenced in a study of cytomegalovirus exposure and HLA in healthy donors. PCR involved 60 Vbeta and 13 Jbeta primers. The method was immunoSEQ multiplex PCR; TCRdb's version includes in-frame clones alone and lacks a portion of them. The sample's table shows 35,000 to 45,000 clones. The specimen sequenced was PBMCs. The receptors were sampled from a woman aged 30 to 39 in good health and CMV-seropositive.

The CDR3 DNA reads as TGTGCCAGCAGTGAAAGTTTCGACAGGGGAACCACTGAAGCTTTCTTT. Encoded protein: CASSESFDRGTTEAFF. The J gene is TRBJ1-1, the V gene TRBV2; 8 bases line up with TRBD1. This CDR3 spans 16 amino acids. After removal of 2 bases from V and 4 bases from J, the junction contained 9 bases not matched to a gene. CDR1 is SNHLY and CDR2 is FYNNEI in the germline V gene.

The chain couples TRBV19 to TRBJ2-5; 11 positions agree with TRBD2. Trimming at V came to 7 bases and at J to 2 bases, leaving 6 bases not matched to a gene. The V gene's germline CDR1 is LNHDA and CDR2 SQIVND (reference sequence). The CDR3 runs 15 residues. CDR3 sequence: CASKTSGGVQETQYF. CDR3 sequence (DNA): TGTGCCAGTAAAACTAGCGGGGGAGTACAAGAGACCCAGTACTTC.

The chain joins TRBV7-9 to TRBJ2-3; TRBD2 is a possible D gene (6 bases). Per germline, CDR1 SEHNR and CDR2 FQNEAQ (reference sequence). Trimming shortened V by 0 bases and J by 5 bases, and 9 bases separated the two germline ends. The CDR3 loop spans 14 amino acids. The CDR3 nucleotides are TGTGCCAGCAGCTTAGCGGGCGGGATAGATACGCAGTATTTT. The encoded protein is CASSLAGGIDTQYF. Based on the CDR3 plus reference TRBV7-9 and TRBJ2-3, the full variable domain is DTGVSQNPRHKITKRGQNVTFRCDPISEHNRLYWYRQTLGQGPEFLTYFQNEAQLEKSRLLSDRFSAERPKGSFSTLEIQRTEQGDSAMYLCASSLAGGIDTQYFGPGTRLTVL.